This T cell receptor (beta chain) was retrieved from a study of cytomegalovirus exposure and HLA in healthy donors. General study results and limits: Likely technical artifact: a cluster of highly shared sequence variants. A few of the chains that were CMV-associated were confirmed in vitro to be specific for CMV antigens. Rare TCR sequences predominated, though certain public TCRs were found in many donors.

Comment on this clone: No antigen is known for it.

Healthy bone marrow donors made up the donor group. The study ran its PCR with 60 Vbeta and 13 Jbeta primers. Only in-frame clones appear in the TCRdb table, and some are missing; sequencing was by immunoSEQ multiplex PCR. The data show some 190,000 clones, with 85% seen just once and 1% held by the top ten. Sequencing used PBMCs. The sequence was obtained from a boy between 2 and 10 years old in good health and CMV-seronegative.

The CDR3 bases are TGTGCCTGGAGTGACCGGACAGGGGTTTTTTCTGAAGCTTTCTTT. As protein: CAWSDRTGVFSEAFF. The V and J genes are TRBV30 and TRBJ1-1; TRBD1 matches at 9 bases. V trimming: 1 base; J trimming: 6 bases; junction bases outside the gene matches: 9. CDR1 and CDR2 from the germline V gene are GTSNPN and SVGIG (reference sequence). The CDR3 runs 15 residues.